Listed below are T cell receptor beta chains from one sample, sequenced in a study of shared clonotypes between healthy human individuals. Generated by immunoSEQ multiplex PCR, the TCRdb table keeps only in-frame clones and is missing some. The sample yields roughly 770,000 clones, approximately 96% seen once. Sequencing was performed on naive CD8+ T cells sorted from blood. The source is a man aged 30 to 45 in good health. Each CDR3 is given with its conserved first and last residue. Each record gives: D gene, J gene, V gene, clone size, CDR3 protein, CDR3 DNA. A D gene is named only where the DNA matches it firmly. Clone sizes are given selectively: once, few, many, or a class where the clone is expanded.

D gene: .
J gene: TRBJ1-2
V gene: TRBV13
clone size: .
CDR3 protein: CASSLGLTGYTF
CDR3 DNA: TGTGCCAGCAGCTTAGGCCTTACTGGCTACACCTTC

D gene: TRBD1
J gene: TRBJ2-2
V gene: TRBV29-1
clone size: .
CDR3 protein: CSVAGQTNTGELFF
CDR3 DNA: TGCAGCGTTGCGGGACAGACGAACACCGGGGAGCTGTTTTTT

D gene: .
J gene: TRBJ2-7
V gene: TRBV11-2
clone size: .
CDR3 protein: CASSSRGLASYEQYF
CDR3 DNA: TGTGCCAGCAGCTCCCGGGGGTTGGCCTCCTACGAGCAGTACTTC

D gene: TRBD2
J gene: TRBJ2-7
V gene: TRBV5-1
clone size: .
CDR3 protein: CASSLTSGSNEQYF
CDR3 DNA: TGCGCCAGCAGCTTGACTAGCGGTTCGAACGAGCAGTACTTC

D gene: .
J gene: TRBJ2-1
V gene: TRBV6-1
clone size: .
CDR3 protein: CASAKSSYNEQFF
CDR3 DNA: TGTGCCAGTGCCAAGAGCTCCTACAATGAGCAGTTCTTC

D gene: TRBD1
J gene: TRBJ2-5
V gene: TRBV2
clone size: .
CDR3 protein: CASSHVGQGAAETQYF
CDR3 DNA: TGTGCCAGCAGCCATGTAGGCCAGGGGGCTGCAGAGACCCAGTACTTC

D gene: TRBD2
J gene: TRBJ2-3
V gene: TRBV9
clone size: .
CDR3 protein: CASSVVAGAGTDTQYF
CDR3 DNA: TGTGCCAGCAGCGTAGTGGCGGGAGCTGGCACAGATACGCAGTATTTT

D gene: .
J gene: TRBJ1-5
V gene: TRBV19
clone size: .
CDR3 protein: CASSIDRVQPYYSNQPQHF
CDR3 DNA: TGTGCCAGTAGTATAGATAGGGTACAGCCTTATTATAGCAATCAGCCCCAGCATTTT

D gene: .
J gene: TRBJ2-1
V gene: TRBV29-1
clone size: .
CDR3 protein: CSVLGSGMWDEQFF
CDR3 DNA: TGCAGCGTCCTTGGTAGCGGCATGTGGGATGAGCAGTTCTTC

D gene: .
J gene: TRBJ2-7
V gene: TRBV7-7
clone size: .
CDR3 protein: CASSPFSGGPTYEQYF
CDR3 DNA: TGTGCTAGCAGCCCATTTTCTGGGGGTCCTACCTACGAGCAGTACTTC

D gene: .
J gene: TRBJ2-2
V gene: TRBV9
clone size: .
CDR3 protein: CASSAPISTGELFF
CDR3 DNA: TGTGCCAGCAGCGCCCCGATAAGCACCGGGGAGCTGTTTTTT

D gene: .
J gene: TRBJ2-1
V gene: TRBV7-3
clone size: .
CDR3 protein: CASSLEEGAYNEQFF
CDR3 DNA: TGTGCCAGCAGCTTAGAGGAGGGGGCCTACAATGAGCAGTTCTTC

D gene: .
J gene: TRBJ1-3
V gene: TRBV27
clone size: .
CDR3 protein: CASSLGGYENTIYF
CDR3 DNA: TGTGCCAGCAGTTTAGGGGGGTACGAAAACACCATATATTTT

D gene: .
J gene: TRBJ2-1
V gene: TRBV10-1
clone size: .
CDR3 protein: CASSESGGNEQFF
CDR3 DNA: TGCGCCAGCAGTGAATCTGGGGGGAATGAGCAGTTCTTC

D gene: .
J gene: TRBJ2-7
V gene: TRBV5-6
clone size: .
CDR3 protein: CASSPDRPSVEYEQYF
CDR3 DNA: TGTGCCAGCAGCCCCGATAGGCCTAGCGTCGAGTACGAGCAGTACTTC

D gene: .
J gene: TRBJ2-7
V gene: TRBV29-1
clone size: .
CDR3 protein: CSVEMGYEQYF
CDR3 DNA: TGCAGCGTTGAGATGGGTTACGAGCAGTACTTC

D gene: TRBD2
J gene: TRBJ2-2
V gene: TRBV5-6
clone size: .
CDR3 protein: CASSRGLAGLGTGELFF
CDR3 DNA: TGTGCCAGCAGCCGGGGACTAGCGGGGCTGGGCACCGGGGAGCTGTTTTTT

D gene: .
J gene: TRBJ1-2
V gene: TRBV27
clone size: .
CDR3 protein: CASSGLGPNYGYTF
CDR3 DNA: TGTGCCAGCAGTGGTCTTGGCCCTAACTATGGCTACACCTTC

D gene: .
J gene: TRBJ1-3
V gene: TRBV5-1
clone size: .
CDR3 protein: CASSLAGQTSGNTIYF
CDR3 DNA: TGCGCCAGCAGCTTGGCCGGACAGACCTCTGGAAACACCATATATTTT

D gene: .
J gene: TRBJ1-1
V gene: TRBV19
clone size: .
CDR3 protein: CASSFLGGTVTWTEAFF
CDR3 DNA: TGTGCCAGTAGTTTCCTGGGGGGTACGGTAACTTGGACTGAAGCTTTCTTT

D gene: .
J gene: TRBJ2-1
V gene: TRBV7-7
clone size: .
CDR3 protein: CASSLTSYNEQFF
CDR3 DNA: TGTGCCAGCAGCCTGACTTCCTACAATGAGCAGTTCTTC

D gene: .
J gene: TRBJ1-1
V gene: TRBV29-1
clone size: .
CDR3 protein: CSVGLNTEAFF
CDR3 DNA: TGCAGCGTTGGGTTGAACACTGAAGCTTTCTTT

D gene: TRBD1
J gene: TRBJ1-5
V gene: TRBV5-1
clone size: .
CDR3 protein: CASSVGTGANQPQHF
CDR3 DNA: TGCGCCAGCAGCGTAGGGACAGGGGCCAATCAGCCCCAGCATTTT

D gene: .
J gene: TRBJ2-1
V gene: TRBV4-1
clone size: .
CDR3 protein: CASSHTENSYNEQFF
CDR3 DNA: TGCGCCAGCAGCCATACAGAGAACTCCTACAATGAGCAGTTCTTC

D gene: .
J gene: TRBJ2-1
V gene: TRBV2
clone size: .
CDR3 protein: CASSEDGAGPSYNEQFF
CDR3 DNA: TGTGCCAGCAGTGAGGACGGGGCGGGACCCTCCTACAATGAGCAGTTCTTC

D gene: .
J gene: TRBJ2-6
V gene: TRBV5-8
clone size: .
CDR3 protein: CASLQRAWTTGANVLTF
CDR3 DNA: TGTGCCAGCTTACAGCGGGCATGGACAACTGGGGCCAACGTCCTGACTTTC

D gene: .
J gene: TRBJ2-1
V gene: TRBV9
clone size: .
CDR3 protein: CASNFGGDLGNEQFF
CDR3 DNA: TGTGCCAGCAACTTCGGCGGGGATCTGGGCAATGAGCAGTTCTTC

D gene: TRBD2
J gene: TRBJ2-7
V gene: TRBV13
clone size: .
CDR3 protein: CASSSGTSYYEQYF
CDR3 DNA: TGTGCCAGCAGCAGCGGGACTTCTTACTACGAGCAGTACTTC

D gene: TRBD1
J gene: TRBJ1-2
V gene: TRBV11-2
clone size: .
CDR3 protein: CASSLVRTGLPNYGYTF
CDR3 DNA: TGTGCCAGCAGCTTAGTGCGGACAGGACTCCCTAACTATGGCTACACCTTC

D gene: TRBD1
J gene: TRBJ2-3
V gene: TRBV27
clone size: .
CDR3 protein: CASSLKQGPATDTQYF
CDR3 DNA: TGTGCCAGCAGTTTAAAACAGGGGCCCGCCACAGATACGCAGTATTTT

D gene: .
J gene: TRBJ1-2
V gene: TRBV28
clone size: once
CDR3 protein: CASLDRDGYTF
CDR3 DNA: TGTGCCAGTCTGGACAGAGACGGCTACACCTTC

D gene: .
J gene: TRBJ2-7
V gene: TRBV7-9
clone size: .
CDR3 protein: CASTQKANYEQYF
CDR3 DNA: TGTGCCAGTACACAGAAAGCGAACTACGAGCAGTACTTC

D gene: TRBD2
J gene: TRBJ2-1
V gene: TRBV29-1
clone size: .
CDR3 protein: CSVRLASVNEQFF
CDR3 DNA: TGCAGCGTTCGACTAGCGTCGGTCAATGAGCAGTTCTTC

D gene: TRBD2
J gene: TRBJ2-7
V gene: TRBV13
clone size: .
CDR3 protein: CASSLTSGSLAYEQYF
CDR3 DNA: TGTGCCAGCAGCTTGACTAGCGGGAGTCTGGCCTACGAGCAGTACTTC

D gene: .
J gene: TRBJ2-5
V gene: TRBV10-2
clone size: .
CDR3 protein: CATAPITRISETQYF
CDR3 DNA: TGCGCCACCGCCCCTATTACTAGGATTTCGGAGACCCAGTACTTC

D gene: TRBD1
J gene: TRBJ1-5
V gene: TRBV15
clone size: .
CDR3 protein: CATSRDRTGYQPQHF
CDR3 DNA: TGTGCCACCAGCAGAGATCGGACAGGGTATCAGCCCCAGCATTTT

D gene: .
J gene: TRBJ2-5
V gene: TRBV14
clone size: .
CDR3 protein: CASSHLLRVGKETQYF
CDR3 DNA: TGTGCCAGCAGCCACCTTTTGCGGGTGGGGAAGGAGACCCAGTACTTC

D gene: .
J gene: TRBJ1-1
V gene: TRBV6-6
clone size: .
CDR3 protein: CASRLSEGVTEAFF
CDR3 DNA: TGTGCCAGCAGGCTCTCCGAGGGGGTCACTGAAGCTTTCTTT

D gene: .
J gene: TRBJ2-7
V gene: TRBV6-6
clone size: .
CDR3 protein: CASSPNSYEQYF
CDR3 DNA: TGTGCCAGCAGTCCTAACAGCTACGAGCAGTACTTC

D gene: .
J gene: TRBJ2-7
V gene: TRBV7-9
clone size: .
CDR3 protein: CASSLAWDPTSYEQYF
CDR3 DNA: TGTGCCAGCAGCTTAGCGTGGGACCCGACCTCCTACGAGCAGTACTTC

D gene: TRBD1
J gene: TRBJ2-2
V gene: TRBV18
clone size: .
CDR3 protein: CASSRPGQENTGELFF
CDR3 DNA: TGTGCCAGCTCACGCCCGGGACAGGAGAACACCGGGGAGCTGTTTTTT

D gene: .
J gene: TRBJ1-5
V gene: TRBV9
clone size: .
CDR3 protein: CASSVDGGNQPQHF
CDR3 DNA: TGTGCCAGCAGCGTAGACGGAGGGAATCAGCCCCAGCATTTT

D gene: .
J gene: TRBJ1-2
V gene: TRBV15
clone size: .
CDR3 protein: CATSRDRGSGYTF
CDR3 DNA: TGTGCCACCAGCAGAGATCGGGGGAGTGGCTACACCTTC

D gene: TRBD2
J gene: TRBJ2-5
V gene: TRBV5-1
clone size: .
CDR3 protein: CASSQTENFGSGMRQETQYF
CDR3 DNA: TGCGCCAGCAGCCAAACCGAAAATTTTGGTAGCGGGATGCGACAAGAGACCCAGTACTTC

D gene: .
J gene: TRBJ2-3
V gene: TRBV7-9
clone size: .
CDR3 protein: CASSLTEITDTQYF
CDR3 DNA: TGTGCCAGCAGCTTAACGGAGATAACAGATACGCAGTATTTT

D gene: .
J gene: TRBJ2-2
V gene: TRBV27
clone size: .
CDR3 protein: CASSRPGREVGELFF
CDR3 DNA: TGTGCCAGCAGTCGACCGGGCCGAGAAGTCGGGGAGCTGTTTTTT

D gene: TRBD2
J gene: TRBJ2-1
V gene: TRBV29-1
clone size: .
CDR3 protein: CSVVPAGLAHYNEQFF
CDR3 DNA: TGCAGCGTTGTCCCCGCGGGACTAGCGCACTACAATGAGCAGTTCTTC

D gene: TRBD1
J gene: TRBJ1-1
V gene: TRBV28
clone size: .
CDR3 protein: CASRRTGELNTEAFF
CDR3 DNA: TGTGCCAGCAGGCGGACAGGGGAGTTGAACACTGAAGCTTTCTTT

D gene: .
J gene: TRBJ2-5
V gene: TRBV7-9
clone size: .
CDR3 protein: CASSLTSGSKETQYF
CDR3 DNA: TGTGCCAGCAGCTTAACATCCGGGAGTAAAGAGACCCAGTACTTC

D gene: TRBD1
J gene: TRBJ1-1
V gene: TRBV29-1
clone size: .
CDR3 protein: CSVGKQGRNTEAFF
CDR3 DNA: TGCAGCGTTGGAAAACAGGGGCGGAACACTGAAGCTTTCTTT

D gene: .
J gene: TRBJ2-2
V gene: TRBV7-9
clone size: .
CDR3 protein: CASSSYTGELFF
CDR3 DNA: TGTGCCAGCAGCTCTTACACCGGGGAGCTGTTTTTT

D gene: .
J gene: TRBJ2-2
V gene: TRBV11-2
clone size: .
CDR3 protein: CASSPLSTGELFF
CDR3 DNA: TGTGCCAGCAGCCCCCTTAGCACCGGGGAGCTGTTTTTT

D gene: .
J gene: TRBJ2-7
V gene: TRBV2
clone size: .
CDR3 protein: CATGTISYEQYF
CDR3 DNA: TGTGCCACTGGTACCATCTCCTACGAGCAGTACTTC

D gene: .
J gene: TRBJ2-5
V gene: TRBV6-5
clone size: .
CDR3 protein: CASRVGEETQYF
CDR3 DNA: TGTGCCAGCAGGGTAGGGGAGGAGACCCAGTACTTC

D gene: .
J gene: TRBJ2-7
V gene: TRBV5-6
clone size: .
CDR3 protein: CASHPGPTGEQYF
CDR3 DNA: TGTGCCAGCCACCCAGGACCAACGGGCGAGCAGTACTTC

D gene: TRBD2
J gene: TRBJ2-1
V gene: TRBV7-9
clone size: .
CDR3 protein: CASSLLAGGYNEQFF
CDR3 DNA: TGTGCCAGCAGCTTACTAGCGGGAGGTTACAATGAGCAGTTCTTC

D gene: TRBD2
J gene: TRBJ2-7
V gene: TRBV10-1
clone size: once
CDR3 protein: CASSPGTSVYEQYF
CDR3 DNA: TGCGCCAGCAGTCCCGGGACTAGCGTGTACGAGCAGTACTTC

D gene: .
J gene: TRBJ2-3
V gene: TRBV19
clone size: .
CDR3 protein: CASEDRDSTDTQYF
CDR3 DNA: TGTGCCAGTGAAGACAGAGACAGCACAGATACGCAGTATTTT